This record covers a single TCR beta chain. This sample was taken from a study of blood T cell repertoires in COVID-19. For the study at large: Spain, Italy and the United States supplied samples that represented acute and convalescent COVID-19. T cells, B-cell-depleted T cells, or PBMCs supplied cDNA or gDNA.

V lost 4 bases to trimming and J lost 2 bases, with 8 bases between them. This CDR3 spans 13 amino acids. CDR1 KGHSH and CDR2 LQKENI come from the germline V gene. Under the authors' procedure: Quantification of nucleated cells was approximated via reference gene primer amplification. The data were produced by immunoSEQ multiplex PCR, yet TCRdb's version contains in-frame clones alone and is incomplete. V and J calls and clone size are those listed in that table; D and trimming were worked out from the DNA. The sample carries just over 95,000 clones, about 80% recorded once. The receptor was isolated from an older man with acute or convalescent COVID-19. Sequencing input: peripheral blood. The chain carries TRBV18 and TRBJ2-5, with D possibly TRBD2 on 6 matching bases. CDR3 amino acids: CASSQGRQETQYF. The DNA for the CDR3 is TGTGCCAGCTCACAAGGGAGGCAAGAGACCCAGTACTTC. The full variable domain, in which reference TRBV18 and TRBJ2-5 provide the parts outside the CDR3, is NAGVMQNPRHLVRRRGQEARLRCSPMKGHSHVYWYRQLPEEGLKFMVYLQKENIIDESGMPKERFSAEFPKEGPSILRIQQVVRGDSAAYFCASSQGRQETQYFGPGTRLLVL.